This T cell receptor (beta chain) is from a study of CD8 T cells in Susac syndrome. Germline CDR1 reads SQVTM; CDR2 reads ANQGSEA. This CDR3 has 11 residues. V was clipped by 3 bases and J by 5 bases, with 7 bases between them. Random hexamers were used to reverse transcribe about 0.45 to 1 ug of RNA. Amplification of TCR beta CDR3 spanned 54 Vbeta and 13 Jbeta via immunoSEQ multiplex PCR. TCRdb fed the immunoSEQ multiplex PCR reads into MiXCR, producing one record per CDR3 protein. The sample yields hundreds of thousands of distinct CDR3 sequences, approximately 95% seen once. Study-wide results and limits: The study's TCR sequencing and HLA analysis drew on a certain number of individuals. That number was acknowledged as relatively small.

With respect to this clonotype: Its antigen is currently unknown.

TCR beta was sequenced from blood CD8+ and CD4+ T cells. Relapsing-remitting disease, either stable or active, was present in the multiple sclerosis controls, who were treatment-naive patients. The sample was CD4+ T cells from PBMCs. The chain combines TRBV29-1 with TRBJ2-5; D remains unclear. This sequence originates from a human donor with multiple sclerosis. CDR3 sequence: CSVDRLETQYF. Here the CDR3 DNA reads TGCAGCGTTGACCGTTTGGAGACCCAGTACTTC. The whole variable domain, filled in from reference TRBV29-1 and TRBJ2-5, reads SAVISQKPSRDICQRGTSLTIQCQVDSQVTMMFWYRQQPGQSLTLIATANQGSEATYESGFVIDKFPISRPNLTFSTLTVSNMSPEDSSIYLCSVDRLETQYFGPGTRLLVL.